What follows are 5 T cell receptor beta chains derived from one specimen sequenced in a study of cytomegalovirus exposure and HLA in healthy donors. PCR amplification relied on 60 Vbeta primers (plus 13 Jbeta primers). This table comes from immunoSEQ multiplex PCR, and its TCRdb copy is limited to in-frame clones, with some not included. The sample yields roughly 150,000 clones, about 88% seen once. What was sequenced was PBMCs. The receptors originated from a young man in good health and CMV-seropositive.

The gene calls are TRBV12-5 and TRBJ1-2; TRBD1 matches at 7 bases. Germline CDR1 reads LGHNT; CDR2 reads FRNRAP. There are 12 residues in the CDR3. The V segment lost 2 bases and the J segment 8 bases; nucleotides outside the gene matches: 2. CDR3 nucleotides: TGTGCTAGTGGTTTGTCGACAGGGGGCTACACCTTC. This translates into CASGLSTGGYTF.

The J gene is TRBJ2-7, the V gene TRBV5-4, with D possibly TRBD1 on 6 matching bases. Deletions cut 4 bases from V and 7 bases from J, with 18 bases between. The CDR3 loop spans 14 amino acids. Germline-derived CDR1 and CDR2 are SGHNT and YYREEE (reference sequence). In nucleotides, the CDR3 is TGTGCCAGCAGCCGGGACAATTGGGTGATAGAGCAGTACTTC. This sequence encodes CASSRDNWVIEQYF.

J is TRBJ2-3 and V is TRBV7-2; TRBD1 is a possible D gene (6 bases). There are 15 residues in the CDR3. Trimming stripped 5 bases from V and 3 bases from J, with 15 bases between. The germline gives CDR1 SGHTA, CDR2 FQGNSA. CDR3 in DNA: TGTGCCAGCAGCACGCAGGGGATCGGGACAGATACGCAGTATTTT. As protein: CASSTQGIGTDTQYF.

The chain joins TRBV2 to TRBJ1-4; no definite D call. Trimming took 6 bases from V and 10 from J, leaving 21 bases between them. Germline V gives CDR1 SNHLY, CDR2 FYNNEI. This CDR3 contains 15 residues. This CDR3 is CASSQERATMGKLFF. The CDR3 DNA is TGTGCCAGCAGCCAAGAGAGGGCTACGATGGGAAAACTGTTTTTT.

The chain couples TRBV13 to TRBJ2-3; TRBD2 matches at 13 bases. The germline V gene encodes CDR1 PRHDT and CDR2 FYEKMQ (reference sequence). V was clipped by 5 bases and J by 5 bases; unmatched bases: 10. CDR3 length: 17 amino acids. CDR3 in amino acids: CASSDELAGGPGDTQYF. The CDR3 nucleotides read TGTGCCAGCAGCGACGAACTAGCGGGAGGGCCGGGAGATACGCAGTATTTT.